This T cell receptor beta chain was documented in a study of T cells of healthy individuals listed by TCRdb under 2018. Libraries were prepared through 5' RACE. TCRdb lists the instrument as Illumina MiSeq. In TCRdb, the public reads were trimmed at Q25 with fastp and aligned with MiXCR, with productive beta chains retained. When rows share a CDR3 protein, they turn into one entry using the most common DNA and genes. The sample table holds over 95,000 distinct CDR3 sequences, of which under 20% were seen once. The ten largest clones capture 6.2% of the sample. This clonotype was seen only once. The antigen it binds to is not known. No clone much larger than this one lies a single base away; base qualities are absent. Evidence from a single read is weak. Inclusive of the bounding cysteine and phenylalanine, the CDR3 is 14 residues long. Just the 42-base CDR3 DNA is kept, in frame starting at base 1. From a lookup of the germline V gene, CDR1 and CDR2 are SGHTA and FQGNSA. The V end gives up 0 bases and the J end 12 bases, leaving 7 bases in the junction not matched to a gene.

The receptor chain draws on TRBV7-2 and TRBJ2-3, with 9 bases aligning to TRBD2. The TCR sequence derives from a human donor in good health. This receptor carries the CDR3 CASSLARGGRAQYF. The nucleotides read TGTGCCAGCAGCTTAGCGCGGGGCGGGAGGGCCCAGTATTTT.